These 27 T cell receptor beta chains came from one sample sequenced in a study of cytomegalovirus exposure and HLA in healthy donors. 13 Jbeta primers and 60 Vbeta primers were used for the PCR. Sequencing was performed with immunoSEQ multiplex PCR; in TCRdb, only in-frame clones are kept and a portion is missing. The table has some 42,000 clones, around 50% seen once. The sample consisted of PBMCs. The receptors shown here come from a human donor in good health.

The chain combines TRBV6-1 with TRBJ2-1; 14 positions match TRBD2. The CDR3 totals 15 residues. Germline V CDR1 and CDR2: MNHNS, SASEGT. V lost 1 base, J lost 11 bases, and 4 bases stayed unmatched. The CDR3 reads CASSEGGTSGGQQFF. The CDR3 DNA follows: TGTGCCAGCAGTGAAGGGGGGACTAGCGGGGGCCAGCAGTTCTTC.

This sequence joins TRBV5-4 and TRBJ2-7; D not resolved. CDR3 length: 11 residues. Germline V gene sequence: CDR1 SGHNT, CDR2 YYREEE (reference sequence). Between the trimmed V and J ends, which lost 3 bases and 3 bases, there was a span of 4 bases. This CDR3 reads CASSSYYEQYF. CDR3 nucleotides: TGTGCCAGCAGCTCCTACTACGAGCAGTACTTC.

The J gene is TRBJ2-2, the V gene TRBV15; a possible D gene is TRBD2 (5 bases). Germline V CDR1 and CDR2: LNHNV, YYDKDF (reference sequence). The CDR3 contains 17 residues. Trimming took off 5 bases at V and 5 bases at J, with 21 bases between the two ends. The chain's CDR3 is CATSRTMGSPGTGELFF. The DNA for the CDR3 is TGTGCCACCAGCCGCACCATGGGGAGTCCGGGGACCGGGGAGCTGTTTTTT. The entire variable domain, with the rest obtained from reference TRBV15 and TRBJ2-2, is as follows: DAMVIQNPRYQVTQFGKPVTLSCSQTLNHNVMYWYQQKSSQAPKLLFHYYDKDFNNEADTPDNFQSRRPNTSFCFLDIRSPGLGDTAMYLCATSRTMGSPGTGELFFGEGSRLTVL.

The chain has TRBV10-1 and TRBJ2-5; 9 bases line up with TRBD1. Germline CDR1 and CDR2: WNHNN and SYGVQD (reference sequence). The V segment lost 8 bases and the J segment 2 bases; nucleotides outside the gene matches: 9. The CDR3 runs to 15 residues. The CDR3 nucleotides are TGCGCCAGCGTCAGCCCCGACAGGGGGCAAGAGACCCAGTACTTC. Translation gives CASVSPDRGQETQYF.

The sample holds a few counts of this clone. This chain connects TRBV18 to TRBJ1-3; no firm D call. The V and J ends lost 1 base and 0 bases respectively, with 10 bases between them. Germline lookup yields CDR1 KGHSH and CDR2 LQKENI. The CDR3 consists of 16 residues. CDR3 in amino acids: CASSPQNRNSGNTIYF. CDR3 nucleotide sequence: TGTGCCAGCTCACCACAAAACAGAAACTCTGGAAACACCATATATTTT.

This clone was seen just once. CDR3 DNA: TGTGCCAGCAGCTTAGAGGGCCCGGGACAGAGAGATGGCTACACCTTC. Amino acids: CASSLEGPGQRDGYTF. The chain uses TRBV7-2 and TRBJ1-2, with TRBD1 matching over 7 bases. The CDR3 is 16 residues long. V lost 1 base to trimming and J lost 6 bases; unmatched junction nucleotides: 11. CDR1 and CDR2 (germline): SGHTA, FQGNSA.

The V gene is TRBV27, the J gene TRBJ1-5, with D perhaps TRBD1 (6 bases). V was pared by 6 bases and J by 0 bases, with 21 bases between. The CDR3 runs to 18 residues. The germline V gene encodes CDR1 MNHEY and CDR2 SMNVEV (reference sequence). The CDR3 is CASSPNGDRLYSNQPQHF. In DNA, the CDR3 is TGTGCCAGCAGCCCTAACGGCGACAGGCTGTATAGCAATCAGCCCCAGCATTTT.

The V call is TRBV6-1, the J call TRBJ1-2, with 8 nucleotides matching TRBD1. CDR1 is MNHNS and CDR2 is SASEGT in the germline V gene. Trimming cost V 5 bases and J 4 bases; bases outside gene matches: 3. The CDR3 contains 13 residues. The CDR3: CASSSQGVYGYTF. The DNA for the CDR3 is TGTGCCAGCAGTTCACAGGGGGTCTATGGCTACACCTTC.

The rearrangement joins TRBV5-6 to TRBJ2-3; tentative D call: TRBD2 (6 bases). Per germline, CDR1 SGHDT and CDR2 YYEEEE. The CDR3 length is 15 residues. The V and J ends lost 2 bases and 1 base respectively, with 11 bases between them. Here the CDR3 DNA reads TGTGCCAGCAGCTTCCGGGACTCCGGCACAGATACGCAGTATTTT. Its translation: CASSFRDSGTDTQYF.

This chain links TRBV10-3 with TRBJ2-7, with a possible D match to TRBD2 (6 bases). The CDR3 is 12 amino acids. The V end lost 4 bases, the J end lost 4 bases, and 8 bases lay between the germline ends. Germline-derived CDR1 and CDR2 are ENHRY and SYGVKD. In DNA, the CDR3 is TGTGCCATCAGTGGGGGGAGGTACGAGCAGTACTTC. As protein: CAISGGRYEQYF.

Turning to this clone: This same CDR3 is encoded by further DNA sequences in the sample. This chain uses TRBV18 with TRBJ2-6; 7 bases fit TRBD1. Germline V gene sequence: CDR1 KGHSH, CDR2 LQKENI. V was pared by 3 bases and J by 2 bases, with 10 bases of the junction left unmatched. CDR3 length: 18 amino acids. CDR3: CASSPGDRGSAGANVLTF. The CDR3 nucleotides are TGTGCCAGCTCACCCGGGGACAGAGGTTCGGCTGGGGCCAACGTCCTGACTTTC.

The chain carries TRBV28 and TRBJ2-3; 9 bases are a match to TRBD2. The V gene's germline CDR1 is MDHEN and CDR2 SYDVKM. This CDR3 has 16 amino acids. After removal of 2 bases from V and 3 bases from J, the junction contained 6 bases not matched to a gene. This chain's CDR3 is CASSLVAGVGTDTQYF. The DNA of the CDR3 is TGTGCCAGCAGTTTAGTAGCGGGGGTCGGTACAGATACGCAGTATTTT.

Only a few counts were recorded for this clone. The chain couples TRBV11-1 to TRBJ1-3; D possibly corresponds to TRBD1 (6 bases). Germline V lookup: CDR1 SGHAT, CDR2 FQDESV (reference sequence). The ends were cut back, 4 bases at V and 0 bases at J, with 13 bases in the middle. CDR3 length equals 16 residues. CDR3 residues: CASSSGQLISGNTIYF. The CDR3 region has the DNA TGTGCCAGCAGCTCTGGACAGCTTATCTCTGGAAACACCATATATTTT. The full variable domain, with the rest looked up from reference TRBV11-1 and TRBJ1-3, is EAEVAQSPRYKITEKSQAVAFWCDPISGHATLYWYRQILGQGPELLVQFQDESVVDDSQLPKDRFSAERLKGVDSTLKIQPAELGDSAMYLCASSSGQLISGNTIYFGEGSWLTVV.

This clone has more than one count but fewer than ten. The chain is built from TRBV27 and TRBJ1-4; the D gene is possibly TRBD1 (5 bases). V lost 3 bases to trimming and J lost 7 bases, with 15 bases between them. There are 15 residues in the CDR3. CDR1 and CDR2 from the germline V gene are MNHEY and SMNVEV (reference sequence). CDR3 sequence reads: CASSFRVTGAEKLFF. The CDR3 DNA sequence: TGTGCCAGCAGTTTTCGTGTAACAGGCGCTGAAAAACTGTTTTTT.

J is TRBJ2-3 and V is TRBV10-3, with 11 bases matching TRBD2. J was trimmed by 2 bases and V by 8 bases; bases with no gene match: 6. This CDR3 spans 15 amino acids. CDR1 ENHRY and CDR2 SYGVKD come from the germline V gene. The CDR3 bases are TGTGCCATCTCTCCTAGCGGGAGGCACACAGATACGCAGTATTTT. Translating it yields CAISPSGRHTDTQYF.

The rearrangement uses TRBV6-6 and TRBJ1-4; TRBD1 is a possible D gene (6 bases). Germline loops: CDR1 MNHNY, CDR2 SVGAGI (reference sequence). The CDR3 runs 14 residues. V gave up 2 bases and J gave up 8 bases, with 12 bases separating them. The CDR3 DNA reads as TGTGCCAGCAGTTACACGAGAGGGGGAGAAAAACTGTTTTTT. It codes for CASSYTRGGEKLFF.

This clone occurred a few times. The rearrangement joins TRBV19 to TRBJ1-5; a possible D gene is TRBD1 (5 bases). The CDR3 runs to 14 residues. Looked up from germline, CDR1 is LNHDA and CDR2 is SQIVND (reference sequence). V was shortened by 5 bases and J by 0 bases, with 8 bases between the two germline ends. The CDR3 sequence: CASSPDSSNQPQHF. The CDR3 nucleotides read TGTGCCAGTAGTCCCGACAGTAGCAATCAGCCCCAGCATTTT.

The genes are TRBV4-3 and TRBJ2-2; D perhaps matches TRBD1 (5 bases). The CDR3 loop spans 18 amino acids. V was clipped by 1 base and J by 2 bases, with 17 bases between them. Per germline, CDR1 LGHNA and CDR2 YSLEER. Written as DNA, the CDR3 is TGCGCCAGCAGCCAAGCCCTCAGGGTAATTGAAAACACCGGGGAGCTGTTTTTT. Protein product: CASSQALRVIENTGELFF.

The V call is TRBV4-3, the J call TRBJ1-5; D is possibly TRBD1 (5 bases). The CDR3 contains 13 residues. The germline V and J ends were trimmed by 0 bases and 7 bases, with 7 bases remaining between them. From germline, CDR1 is LGHNA and CDR2 YSLEER. The CDR3 coding sequence is TGCGCCAGCAGCCAAGAATGGGGCCAGCCCCAGCATTTT. Its protein is CASSQEWGQPQHF.

This clone is termed medium-sized (0.01 to 0.1%). V gene TRBV27 combines with J gene TRBJ2-1; 8 bases align to TRBD2. The CDR3 runs to 17 residues. The J segment lost 2 bases and the V segment lost 8 bases, leaving 14 bases of the junction unmatched. Germline CDR1 and CDR2: MNHEY and SMNVEV (reference sequence). CDR3 sequence: CASRNPGLREAYNEQFF. CDR3 coding DNA: TGTGCCAGCCGGAACCCCGGACTGCGGGAGGCCTACAATGAGCAGTTCTTC.

V and J are TRBV5-4 and TRBJ1-4; TRBD1 matches at 9 bases. With 2 bases clipped from V and 11 bases from J, the junction kept 7 bases outside the gene matches. CDR1 is SGHNT, CDR2 YYREEE, per germline (reference sequence). This CDR3 has 14 amino acids. The CDR3, as DNA: TGTGCCAGCAGCTTTAACAGGGGGCTGAGGAAACTGTTTTTT. The encoded protein is CASSFNRGLRKLFF. The full variable domain, its missing parts supplied by reference TRBV5-4 and TRBJ1-4, is ETGVTQSPTHLIKTRGQQVTLRCSSQSGHNTVSWYQQALGQGPQFIFQYYREEENGRGNFPPRFSGLQFPNYSSELNVNALELDDSALYLCASSFNRGLRKLFFGSGTQLSVL.

The chain links TRBV7-3 to TRBJ2-5; no clear D gene. The better agreement between TRBJ2-7 and the DNA end casts doubt on the J call. Germline assignment: CDR1 SGHTA and CDR2 FQGTGA. This CDR3 comprises 15 residues. CDR3 DNA: TGTGCCAGCAGCTTATCCGCGCGGTACTCCTACGAGCAGTACTTC. Amino acids: CASSLSARYSYEQYF.

This clone was counted only a few times. The V gene is TRBV7-2, the J gene TRBJ2-1, with 8 nucleotides matching TRBD2. The CDR3 loop spans 15 amino acids. Looked up from germline, CDR1 is SGHTA and CDR2 is FQGNSA. With 6 bases clipped from V and 7 bases from J, the junction kept 11 bases outside the gene matches. Here the CDR3 DNA reads TGTGCCAGCAGGTCGATAGCGGGATCGAGGAATGAGCAGTTCTTC. Encoded protein: CASRSIAGSRNEQFF. The whole variable domain, filled in from reference TRBV7-2 and TRBJ2-1, reads GAGVSQSPSNKVTEKGKDVELRCDPISGHTALYWYRQSLGQGLEFLIYFQGNSAPDKSGLPSDRFSAERTGGSVSTLTIQRTQQEDSAVYLCASRSIAGSRNEQFFGPGTRLTVL.

This clone was counted a few times. The chain employs TRBV19 and TRBJ2-4; D not resolved. V was clipped by 7 bases and J by 0 bases, with 13 bases between them. The CDR3 contains 15 residues. Germline V gene data show CDR1 as LNHDA and CDR2 as SQIVND (reference sequence). The CDR3 is CASKLSNLAKNIQYF. DNA for the CDR3: TGTGCCAGTAAGCTTTCGAATCTAGCCAAAAACATTCAGTACTTC.

This clone has just a few counts. This chain links TRBV28 with TRBJ1-2, with TRBD1 identical over 10 bases. Germline loops: CDR1 MDHEN, CDR2 SYDVKM. Trimming took 5 bases from V and 5 from J; bases not matched to a gene: 8. CDR3 size: 15 residues. The CDR3 region is CASSPRDRGRYGYTF. CDR3 DNA: TGTGCCAGCAGTCCCCGGGACAGGGGAAGGTATGGCTACACCTTC.

J is TRBJ2-5 and V is TRBV13; D remains unclear. This CDR3 comprises 13 residues. With 7 bases removed from V and 2 bases from J, the gap between germline ends came to 11 bases. The V gene's germline CDR1 is PRHDT and CDR2 FYEKMQ (reference sequence). CDR3 DNA: TGTGCCAGCAAGTTGAAGCCTCAAGAGACCCAGTACTTC. It translates to CASKLKPQETQYF.

By share, this clone counts as medium-sized (0.01 to 0.1%). V is TRBV10-3 and J is TRBJ1-1; perhaps TRBD1 as D (6 bases). CDR3 length equals 14 residues. V was cut by 6 bases and J by 1 base, with 12 bases left in between. Germline V gene lookup returns CDR1 ENHRY and CDR2 SYGVKD. CDR3 sequence (DNA): TGTGCCATCAGAGGGACACAGCGGAACACTGAAGCTTTCTTT. It translates to CAIRGTQRNTEAFF.